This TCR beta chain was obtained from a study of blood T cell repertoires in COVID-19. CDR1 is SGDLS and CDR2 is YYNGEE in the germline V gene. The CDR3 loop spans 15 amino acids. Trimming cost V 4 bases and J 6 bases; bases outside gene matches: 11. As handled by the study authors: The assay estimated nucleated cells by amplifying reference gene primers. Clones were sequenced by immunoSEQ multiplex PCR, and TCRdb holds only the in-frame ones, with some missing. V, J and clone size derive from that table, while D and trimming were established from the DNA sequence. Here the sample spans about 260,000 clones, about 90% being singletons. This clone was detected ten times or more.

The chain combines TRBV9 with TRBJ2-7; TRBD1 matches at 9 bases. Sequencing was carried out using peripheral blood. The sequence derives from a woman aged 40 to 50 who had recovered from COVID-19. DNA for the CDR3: TGTGCCAGCAGCTCACGGACAGGGGCCAGTACCGAGCAGTACTTC. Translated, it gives CASSSRTGASTEQYF.